One and the same sample provided the 19 T cell receptor beta chains below, sequenced in a study of T cells expressing NK-cell markers. TCRdb reprocessed the 5' RACE reads and reports one entry per CDR3 protein, with no DNA. This sample's table has roughly 390,000 distinct CDR3 sequences. The sample was blood T cells: a sorted CD56 or NKG2C T cell subset, CD4+ or CD8+ T cells, or bulk PBMC T cells (not recorded which). These receptors originate from a man aged 18 to 69 in good health.

J is TRBJ2-1 and V is TRBV7-6; TCRdb gives TRBD1 as the D gene, but with no DNA this cannot be confirmed. Germline values: CDR1 SGHVS, CDR2 FNYEAQ. The CDR3 runs 14 residues. CDR3 amino acids: CASSLSGGPGEQFF.

V gene TRBV5-4 combines with J gene TRBJ2-1; the TCRdb call, TRBD1, lacks DNA for checking. This CDR3 is 16 amino acids long. The germline gives CDR1 SGHNT, CDR2 YYREEE (reference sequence). CDR3 amino acids: CASSSGGGGAYNEQFF. Complete variable domain (other parts from reference TRBV5-4 and TRBJ2-1): ETGVTQSPTHLIKTRGQQVTLRCSSQSGHNTVSWYQQALGQGPQFIFQYYREEENGRGNFPPRFSGLQFPNYSSELNVNALELDDSALYLCASSSGGGGAYNEQFFGPGTRLTVL.

The V call is TRBV18, the J call TRBJ2-7; absent DNA, TCRdb's TRBD2 call cannot be checked. CDR1 and CDR2 from the germline V gene are KGHSH and LQKENI. The CDR3 length is 17 residues. CDR3 region: CASSPVLTSGGAYEQYF.

The rearrangement links TRBV5-6 to TRBJ1-1; no DNA is available, so the TRBD1 call from TCRdb remains unchecked. CDR1 is SGHDT, CDR2 YYEEEE, per germline. The CDR3 sequence is 15 residues long. The CDR3 loop is CASSLRRGGAGEAFF. The variable domain in full, with the rest retrieved from reference TRBV5-6 and TRBJ1-1, is DAGVTQSPTHLIKTRGQQVTLRCSPKSGHDTVSWYQQALGQGPQFIFQYYEEEERQRGNFPDRFSGHQFPNYSSELNVNALLLGDSALYLCASSLRRGGAGEAFFGQGTRLTVV.

This chain uses TRBV12-3 or TRBV12-4 with TRBJ1-5. This CDR3 spans 13 amino acids. CDR3 protein: CASSFQGRQPQHF.

The V call is TRBV13, the J call TRBJ2-3; TCRdb outputs TRBD1, but without DNA this stays unchecked. The CDR3 totals 19 residues. Per germline, CDR1 PRHDT and CDR2 FYEKMQ (reference sequence). CDR3 in amino acids: CASRRSGTGLKRGSDTQYF.

The rearrangement uses TRBV9 and TRBJ1-4. The CDR3 length is 15 residues. Looked up from germline, CDR1 is SGDLS and CDR2 is YYNGEE. The CDR3 sequence: CASSVATGTNEKLFF. The whole variable domain, remainder taken from reference TRBV9 and TRBJ1-4, is DSGVTQTPKHLITATGQRVTLRCSPRSGDLSVYWYQQSLDQGLQFLIQYYNGEERAKGNILERFSAQQFPDLHSELNLSSLELGDSALYFCASSVATGTNEKLFFGSGTQLSVL.

CDR3 loop: CASSPGTRVGPQHF. The chain combines TRBV6-1 with TRBJ1-5; TCRdb's D gene call, TRBD1, goes unchecked for lack of DNA. The CDR3 sequence is 14 residues long. Germline lookup yields CDR1 MNHNS and CDR2 SASEGT.

The genes are TRBV5-6 and TRBJ1-6; TCRdb picks TRBD1, but there is no DNA to check that call. The CDR3 is 15 residues long. Germline V gene data show CDR1 as SGHDT and CDR2 as YYEEEE. The CDR3 loop reads CASSLYAGGHSPLHF.

V gene TRBV19 combines with J gene TRBJ2-5; TCRdb names TRBD2, which stays unverified in the absence of DNA. CDR3 length: 16 residues. Germline lookup yields CDR1 LNHDA and CDR2 SQIVND (reference sequence). CDR3: CASSGTSGIDQETQYF.

V usage is TRBV15 and J usage is TRBJ2-5; TCRdb gives TRBD1 as the D gene, but with no DNA this cannot be confirmed. The germline V gene encodes CDR1 LNHNV and CDR2 YYDKDF (reference sequence). The length of the CDR3 is 16 residues. CDR3 in amino acids: CATSRTNRGFQETQYF.

The chain combines TRBV9 with TRBJ2-7; TCRdb selects TRBD2, and the lack of DNA leaves this call unchecked. CDR1 is SGDLS, CDR2 YYNGEE, per germline. The CDR3 totals 16 residues. CDR3 in amino acids: CASSVGTAATFYEQYF.

The chain couples TRBV12-3 or TRBV12-4 to TRBJ1-5; no DNA is available, so the TRBD1 call from TCRdb remains unchecked. CDR3 length: 15 residues. This chain's CDR3 is CASTEGQGAGQPQHF.

This chain links TRBV6-5 with TRBJ2-5; TCRdb reports TRBD2, a call that lacks DNA to check it against. The germline V gene encodes CDR1 MNHEY and CDR2 SVGAGI. The CDR3 contains 15 residues. CDR3 region: CASSYASGGAQTQYF.

The CDR3 reads CACLGGLANTGELFF. J is TRBJ2-2 and V is TRBV19; TCRdb selects TRBD1, and the lack of DNA leaves this call unchecked. CDR3 length equals 15 residues. CDR1 and CDR2 (germline): LNHDA, SQIVND (reference sequence).

The chain recombines TRBV6-1 with TRBJ1-6; TCRdb reports TRBD1, a call that lacks DNA to check it against. CDR3 length equals 13 residues. The germline gives CDR1 MNHNS, CDR2 SASEGT. The CDR3 region is CASYRQHNSPLHF.

The chain has TRBV5-1 and TRBJ1-5; lacking DNA, the TRBD1 call made by TCRdb goes unchecked. CDR1 and CDR2 (germline): SGHRS, YFSETQ. The CDR3 contains 15 residues. CDR3 loop: CASSLAGGRGQPQHF. The variable domain in full, with the rest retrieved from reference TRBV5-1 and TRBJ1-5, is KAGVTQTPRYLIKTRGQQVTLSCSPISGHRSVSWYQQTPGQGLQFLFEYFSETQRNKGNFPGRFSGRQFSNSRSEMNVSTLELGDSALYLCASSLAGGRGQPQHFGDGTRLSIL.

The J gene is TRBJ1-6, the V gene TRBV20-1; without DNA, the TCRdb call of TRBD1 cannot be checked. CDR1 and CDR2 from the germline V gene are DFQATT and SNEGSKA (reference sequence). CDR3 length: 15 residues. The CDR3 is CSARPGQGGDSPLHF.

CDR3 sequence reads: CASSPLLKNTEAFF. The J gene is TRBJ1-1, the V gene TRBV3-1. This CDR3 contains 14 residues. Germline CDR1 LGHDT, CDR2 YNNKEL (reference sequence).